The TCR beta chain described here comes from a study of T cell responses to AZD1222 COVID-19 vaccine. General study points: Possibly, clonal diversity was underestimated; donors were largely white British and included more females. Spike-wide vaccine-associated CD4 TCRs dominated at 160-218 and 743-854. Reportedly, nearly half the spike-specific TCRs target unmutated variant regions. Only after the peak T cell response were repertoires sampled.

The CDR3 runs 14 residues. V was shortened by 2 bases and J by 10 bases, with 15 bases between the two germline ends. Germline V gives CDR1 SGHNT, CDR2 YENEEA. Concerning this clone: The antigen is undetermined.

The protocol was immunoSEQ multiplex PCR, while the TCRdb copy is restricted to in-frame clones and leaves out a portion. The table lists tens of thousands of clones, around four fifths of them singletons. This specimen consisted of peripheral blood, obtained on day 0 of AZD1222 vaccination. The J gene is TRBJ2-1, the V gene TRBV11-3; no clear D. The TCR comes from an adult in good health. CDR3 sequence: CASSLRRASSEQFF. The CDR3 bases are TGTGCCAGCAGCTTACGAAGGGCATCTTCGGAGCAGTTCTTC.